Listed below are T cell receptor beta chains from one sample, sequenced in a study of cytomegalovirus exposure and HLA in healthy donors. Method: immunoSEQ multiplex PCR; TCRdb's copy keeps in-frame clones and lacks some. The top ten clones hold roughly 1.9% of a sample with about 160,000 clones, 79% of them seen once. Sequenced sample: PBMCs. These receptors all stem from a man between 40 and 49 years old in good health and CMV-seronegative. CDR3s include the opening cysteine and the closing phenylalanine or tryptophan. D genes are given only for firm matches. Only part of the rows carry a size: once, few, many, or a class if the clone is expanded.

clone_size	v_call	d_call	cdr3_length	j_call	cdr3_nt	cdr3_aa
NA	TRBV5-1	TRBD2	17	TRBJ2-6	TGCGCCAGCCAGGCCAGCGGGAGTCCCTCTGGGGCCAACGTCCTGACTTTC	CASQASGSPSGANVLTF
NA	TRBV21-1	NA	16	TRBJ2-5	TGTGCCAGCAGCAAAGCGTGGGGACAGATACAAGAGACCCAGTACTTC	CASSKAWGQIQETQYF
NA	TRBV4-2	NA	13	TRBJ2-3	TGTGCCAGCAGCCAAGATGGCCCTTATACGCAGTATTTT	CASSQDGPYTQYF
NA	TRBV27	NA	13	TRBJ1-2	TGTGCCAGCAGTGCCCGAGGAGACTATGGCTACACCTTC	CASSARGDYGYTF
NA	TRBV13	TRBD1	14	TRBJ2-7	TGTGCCAGCAGCTTGACAGGGGGCAGCTACGAGCAGTACTTC	CASSLTGGSYEQYF
NA	TRBV11-3	TRBD1	14	TRBJ2-7	TGTGCCAGCAGCAGAGGACAGGACGGCGACGAGCAGTACTTC	CASSRGQDGDEQYF
NA	TRBV5-1	TRBD1	14	TRBJ2-7	TGCGCCAGCAGCTTGGAGGGGACAGCTTACGAGCAGTACTTC	CASSLEGTAYEQYF
few	TRBV4-1	NA	16	TRBJ1-1	TGCGCCAGCAGCCCAGAACGCACTACTATGAACACTGAAGCTTTCTTT	CASSPERTTMNTEAFF
NA	TRBV2	NA	14	TRBJ2-7	TGTGCCAGCAGTTGGGGGCCTAACTCCTACGAGCAGTACTTC	CASSWGPNSYEQYF
NA	TRBV7-8	TRBD2	18	TRBJ2-1	TGTGCCAGCAGCTTCGGGACTAGCGGGAGAGAGTTCTTCCATGAGCAGTTCTTC	CASSFGTSGREFFHEQFF
NA	TRBV6-5	TRBD2	14	TRBJ2-1	TGTGCCAGCAGGGGACTAGCGGTTTACAATGAGCAGTTCTTC	CASRGLAVYNEQFF
NA	TRBV6-5	TRBD1	15	TRBJ1-1	TGTGCCAGCAGTTACACCTTGACAGGGCGAAGTGAAGCTTTCTTT	CASSYTLTGRSEAFF
once	TRBV19	NA	14	TRBJ1-5	TGTGCCAGTAGTATACAGGGTGGAGATCAGCCCCAGCATTTT	CASSIQGGDQPQHF
NA	TRBV7-2	NA	14	TRBJ1-6	TGTGCCAGCAGCGCGCCCGGGTCCTATTCACCCCTCCACTTT	CASSAPGSYSPLHF
NA	TRBV28	TRBD2	19	TRBJ2-2	TGTGCCAGCAGTTCCCCCCCTCTAGCGGGAGTTAGGATAGGCGGGGAGCTGTTTTTT	CASSSPPLAGVRIGGELFF
NA	TRBV4-2	TRBD1	17	TRBJ2-3	TGTGCCAGCAGCCAAGATATGCGGACAGGGGGTACAGATACGCAGTATTTT	CASSQDMRTGGTDTQYF
NA	TRBV11-3	NA	13	TRBJ2-5	TGTGCCAGCAGCTTAGGGGAGTTCGGGTCCCAGTACTTC	CASSLGEFGSQYF
NA	TRBV27	NA	14	TRBJ2-7	TGTGCCAGCCGCCCCCGTGGGCAGTCCTACGAGCAGTACTTC	CASRPRGQSYEQYF